This T cell receptor (beta chain) was identified during a study of OX40 agonist ivuxolimab in advanced cancers. Overall study context: Partial responses were observed in three patients, of whom one had hepatocellular carcinoma and two had cutaneous melanoma.

For this clone: The antigen is undetermined.

This CDR3 is 14 amino acids long. V dropped 5 bases and J dropped 4 bases, with 13 bases sitting between them. Germline V lookup: CDR1 SGHTA, CDR2 FQGNSA. Repertoires were generated with immunoSEQ multiplex PCR, while TCRdb's copy carries only in-frame clones and drops some. The sample lists 90,000 to 100,000 clones, more than 85% occurring once. General study results and limits: Dosing at 0.1 to 3.0 mg/kg was accompanied by clonal expansion of CD4+ and CD8+ blood T cells by week 6. People who partly responded at 0.1-3.0 mg/kg had some of the least clonal expansion seen.

The sequencing used CD4+ or CD8+ T cells sorted from blood, collected in a trial of the OX40 agonist ivuxolimab. The gene calls are TRBV7-2 and TRBJ2-3, with a tentative D call TRBD1 (6 bases). The clonotype was recovered from an adult with an advanced solid tumor such as melanoma, head and neck, liver or kidney cancer. CDR3 DNA sequence: TGTGCCAGCAGCCTTTACAAGGGGGCAGATACGCAGTATTTT. This encodes CASSLYKGADTQYF.